A single sample is the source of the 25 T cell receptor beta chains below, sequenced in a study of T cell changes during pregnancy in multiple sclerosis. Repertoires were generated with immunoSEQ multiplex PCR, while TCRdb's copy carries only in-frame clones and drops some. The sample carries tens of thousands of clones, 85% to 95% recorded once. This specimen was CD4+ T cells from peripheral blood mononuclear cells, taken after pregnancy. These receptors were taken from a female donor in good health, enrolled as a control in a pregnancy study.

The chain is built from TRBV7-9 and TRBJ1-4; possible D gene TRBD1, 5 bases. There are 15 residues in the CDR3. Deletions cut 0 bases from V and 4 bases from J, with 9 bases between. CDR1 is SEHNR, CDR2 FQNEAQ, per germline (reference sequence). Here the CDR3 DNA reads TGTGCCAGCAGCTTAGCTAAGGGGAATAATGAAAAACTGTTTTTT. It yields the protein CASSLAKGNNEKLFF.

V and J are TRBV19 and TRBJ1-2, with TRBD1 identical over 7 bases. This CDR3 comprises 15 residues. J lost 2 bases, V lost 4 bases, and 7 bases had no gene match. Germline CDR1 and CDR2: LNHDA and SQIVND (reference sequence). CDR3 region: CASSKGTDSNYGYTF. The CDR3 DNA is TGTGCCAGTAGTAAAGGGACAGACTCCAACTATGGCTACACCTTC.

This rearrangement joins TRBV2 to TRBJ2-5, with 11 bases aligning to TRBD1. The V gene's germline CDR1 is SNHLY and CDR2 FYNNEI. The CDR3 has 16 amino acids. Trimming at V came to 4 bases and at J to 5 bases, leaving 9 bases not matched to a gene. The CDR3 loop is CASSAGGQGVWETQYF. CDR3 DNA: TGTGCCAGCAGTGCGGGGGGACAGGGGGTGTGGGAGACCCAGTACTTC.

This chain connects TRBV5-6 to TRBJ2-5, with TRBD1 matching 8 bases. Trimming at V came to 2 bases and at J to 5 bases, leaving 2 bases not matched to a gene. The CDR3 is 13 residues long. Germline loops: CDR1 SGHDT, CDR2 YYEEEE. CDR3: CASSFRGRETQYF. The CDR3 DNA reads TGTGCCAGCAGCTTCAGGGGGCGGGAGACCCAGTACTTC.

This chain joins TRBV6-1 and TRBJ2-1; 7 bases are shared with TRBD2. The ends lost 4 bases at V and 6 bases at J; junction bases unmatched: 3. The CDR3 is 13 residues long. CDR1 is MNHNS, CDR2 SASEGT, per germline. DNA for the CDR3: TGTGCCAGCAGTGGGACTAGTTTCAATGAGCAGTTCTTC. It specifies CASSGTSFNEQFF.

This clone was observed a single time. This sequence joins TRBV5-1 and TRBJ2-5; 7 positions agree with TRBD1. J was trimmed by 1 base and V by 4 bases; bases with no gene match: 13. Germline-derived CDR1 and CDR2 are SGHRS and YFSETQ. The CDR3 totals 17 residues. CDR3 sequence reads: CASSVGPGTDSQETQYF. CDR3 DNA sequence: TGCGCCAGCAGCGTGGGGCCCGGGACAGACAGCCAAGAGACCCAGTACTTC. Filled out from reference TRBV5-1 and TRBJ2-5, the complete variable domain reads KAGVTQTPRYLIKTRGQQVTLSCSPISGHRSVSWYQQTPGQGLQFLFEYFSETQRNKGNFPGRFSGRQFSNSRSEMNVSTLELGDSALYLCASSVGPGTDSQETQYFGPGTRLLVL.

This clone was counted once. This sequence joins TRBV6-5 and TRBJ2-4; unclear D gene. Trimming stripped 7 bases from V and 0 bases from J, with 10 bases between. The CDR3 extends over 14 amino acids. Per germline, CDR1 MNHEY and CDR2 SVGAGI. In nucleotides, the CDR3 is TGTGCCAGCAAAGACACCGTAGCCAAAAACATTCAGTACTTC. This translates into CASKDTVAKNIQYF.

The rearrangement joins TRBV4-2 to TRBJ1-3; D unclear. The CDR3 sequence is 19 residues long. V was clipped by 0 bases and J by 0 bases, with 18 bases between them. CDR1 and CDR2 (germline): LGHNA, YNFKEQ. CDR3 in DNA: TGTGCCAGCAGCCAAGAGTCCGTCCAGGCCTCAAGCTCTGGAAACACCATATATTTT. This translates into CASSQESVQASSSGNTIYF.

The chain has TRBV6-6 and TRBJ2-7; 12 bases align to TRBD2. The CDR3 is made up of 14 amino acids. Germline-derived CDR1 and CDR2 are MNHNY and SVGAGI (reference sequence). V lost 5 bases and J lost 4; bases outside the gene matches: 3. In DNA form, the CDR3 reads TGTGCCAGCAGTCGGACTAGCGGGGTGTACGAGCAGTACTTC. Encoded protein: CASSRTSGVYEQYF.

The J gene is TRBJ2-1, the V gene TRBV5-1; 10 bases map to TRBD2. Per the germline V gene, CDR1 is SGHRS and CDR2 is YFSETQ. This CDR3 comprises 15 residues. V was pared by 3 bases and J by 7 bases, with 7 bases of the junction left unmatched. In DNA, the CDR3 is TGCGCCAGCAGCTCGGAGCGGGAGGGGGTGAATGAGCAGTTCTTC. This sequence encodes CASSSEREGVNEQFF.

The chain carries TRBV29-1 and TRBJ2-5; perhaps TRBD1 as D (6 bases). CDR1 and CDR2 from the germline V gene are SQVTM and ANQGSEA. Trimming shortened V by 3 bases and J by 4 bases, and 12 bases separated the two germline ends. The CDR3 has 13 amino acids. CDR3 protein: CSVEGYRVETQYF. The CDR3 nucleotides read TGCAGCGTTGAGGGCTACAGGGTAGAGACCCAGTACTTC.

The CDR3 loop is CASTDSDRASNTQYF. For the CDR3, the DNA is TGCGCCAGTACCGATTCCGACAGGGCTTCAAATACGCAGTATTTT. The V call is TRBV5-1, the J call TRBJ2-3; TRBD1 agrees at 7 bases. Per the germline V gene, CDR1 is SGHRS and CDR2 is YFSETQ. This CDR3 spans 15 amino acids. J gave up 7 bases and V 8 bases, and 16 bases lay outside the gene matches.

V is TRBV27 and J is TRBJ2-1; TRBD1 is a possible D gene (6 bases). Trimming removed 4 bases at V and 2 bases at J, with 9 bases between. The CDR3 is 14 amino acids. Germline assignment: CDR1 MNHEY and CDR2 SMNVEV (reference sequence). Here the CDR3 reads CASSSGQTYNEQFF. The CDR3 coding sequence is TGTGCCAGCAGTTCAGGACAGACCTACAATGAGCAGTTCTTC.

The chain links TRBV6-4 to TRBJ2-1; possibly TRBD1 for D (6 bases). The germline gives CDR1 MRHNA, CDR2 SNTAGT. Trimming left V 4 bases short and J 1 base short, with 17 bases between. There are 17 residues in the CDR3. The CDR3 sequence: CASSAAGQGKSYNEQFF. CDR3 in DNA: TGTGCCAGCAGTGCCGCAGGGCAGGGGAAGTCCTACAATGAGCAGTTCTTC.

A single count supports this clone. The rearrangement links TRBV7-9 to TRBJ2-3; 10 bases are a match to TRBD2. Trimming cost V 0 bases and J 3 bases; bases outside gene matches: 3. Germline assignment: CDR1 SEHNR and CDR2 FQNEAQ (reference sequence). The CDR3 is made up of 16 amino acids. CDR3 DNA sequence: TGTGCCAGCAGCTTAGCGGCTAGCGGGGGAACAGATACGCAGTATTTT. Its protein is CASSLAASGGTDTQYF.

CDR3 nucleotide sequence: TGTGCCTGGAGTGCCGGGACAGGGGCTTGGGAGCAGTACTTC. Translating it yields CAWSAGTGAWEQYF. The chain is built from TRBV30 and TRBJ2-7; 10 bases line up with TRBD1. V shed 1 base, J shed 7 bases, and the junction held 7 bases outside the gene matches. This CDR3 is 14 amino acids long. Germline V lookup: CDR1 GTSNPN, CDR2 SVGIG (reference sequence).

This clone occurred once. This rearrangement joins TRBV18 to TRBJ1-1; possible D gene TRBD1, 6 bases. Germline-derived CDR1 and CDR2 are KGHSH and LQKENI. This CDR3 region has 13 residues. V shed 3 bases and J shed 4 bases, with 9 bases lying between them. CDR3 amino acids: CASSPIRGTEAFF. The CDR3, as DNA: TGTGCCAGCTCACCGATCAGGGGCACTGAAGCTTTCTTT.

CDR3 coding DNA: TGTGCCAGTACGGTGTCAGCTACGCCTCAGGCAGCTGAAGCTTTCTTT. Residues: CASTVSATPQAAEAFF. The V gene is TRBV19, the J gene TRBJ1-1; no clear D gene. The CDR3 is 16 residues long. V was pared by 7 bases and J by 6 bases, with 24 bases between. From germline, CDR1 is LNHDA and CDR2 SQIVND (reference sequence).

This CDR3 reads CASRGIGLAGIGGELFF. The CDR3 DNA reads as TGTGCCAGCAGGGGGATTGGGCTAGCGGGAATTGGCGGGGAGCTGTTTTTT. The chain joins TRBV27 to TRBJ2-2; the match to TRBD2 covers 9 bases. CDR3 length: 17 amino acids. V shed 6 bases and J 7 bases; nucleotides not matched to a gene: 15. Germline V CDR1 and CDR2: MNHEY, SMNVEV (reference sequence).

The chain recombines TRBV7-2 with TRBJ2-5, with 11 bases aligning to TRBD2. The CDR3 is made up of 18 amino acids. Trimming removed 2 bases from V and 4 bases from J; junction bases left unmatched: 12. CDR1 and CDR2 (germline): SGHTA, FQGNSA. The CDR3 here is CASSLTGLADGGGETQYF. The CDR3 coding sequence is TGTGCCAGCAGCTTAACGGGACTAGCGGATGGCGGGGGAGAGACCCAGTACTTC. Full variable domain (outside the CDR3, taken from reference TRBV7-2 and TRBJ2-5): GAGVSQSPSNKVTEKGKDVELRCDPISGHTALYWYRQSLGQGLEFLIYFQGNSAPDKSGLPSDRFSAERTGGSVSTLTIQRTQQEDSAVYLCASSLTGLADGGGETQYFGPGTRLLVL.

V is TRBV10-3 and J is TRBJ1-3; no clear D. Per the germline V gene, CDR1 is ENHRY and CDR2 is SYGVKD. V was trimmed by 2 bases and J by 0 bases, leaving 5 bases between them. The CDR3 totals 14 residues. The CDR3 DNA reads TGTGCCATCAGTGAGGCGGGCTCTGGAAACACCATATATTTT. Its protein is CAISEAGSGNTIYF.

The V gene is TRBV2, the J gene TRBJ2-7, with D possibly being TRBD2 (5 bases). Germline V lookup: CDR1 SNHLY, CDR2 FYNNEI. The CDR3 contains 12 residues. V was trimmed by 6 bases and J by 4 bases, leaving 10 bases between them. CDR3: CASRDDYYEQYF. CDR3 bases: TGTGCCAGCAGGGATGACTATTACGAGCAGTACTTC. Supplemented by reference TRBV2 and TRBJ2-7, the full variable domain reads EPEVTQTPSHQVTQMGQEVILRCVPISNHLYFYWYRQILGQKVEFLVSFYNNEISEKSEIFDDQFSVERPDGSNFTLKIRSTKLEDSAMYFCASRDDYYEQYFGPGTRLTVT.

The chain is built from TRBV30 and TRBJ2-5, with a possible D match to TRBD1 (5 bases). Germline loops: CDR1 GTSNPN, CDR2 SVGIG (reference sequence). This CDR3 is built from 15 residues. V shed 0 bases and J shed 1 base, with 12 bases lying between them. CDR3 coding DNA: TGTGCCTGGAGTGTATCTAGGGGCCCCCAAGAGACCCAGTACTTC. Amino acid sequence: CAWSVSRGPQETQYF.

The rearrangement links TRBV27 to TRBJ1-1, with 8 nucleotides matching TRBD1. Trimming removed 5 bases from V and 0 bases from J; junction bases left unmatched: 5. CDR1 and CDR2 from the germline V gene are MNHEY and SMNVEV (reference sequence). This CDR3 has 15 amino acids. This CDR3 reads CASSPQGQVNTEAFF. The CDR3 region has the DNA TGTGCCAGCAGTCCGCAGGGACAGGTGAACACTGAAGCTTTCTTT.

The chain joins TRBV7-2 to TRBJ2-1; 8 bases are a match to TRBD2. The CDR3 has 15 amino acids. V trimming: 9 bases; J trimming: 6 bases; junction bases outside the gene matches: 13. Germline V gene lookup returns CDR1 SGHTA and CDR2 FQGNSA. This chain's CDR3 is CASRRAGGRGNEQFF. The CDR3 region has the DNA TGTGCCAGTAGGCGGGCGGGAGGTCGGGGCAATGAGCAGTTCTTC.